This TCR beta chain comes out of a study of shared clonotypes between healthy human individuals. Looked up from germline, CDR1 is SEHNR and CDR2 is FQNEAQ (reference sequence). CDR3 length equals 10 residues. V was cut by 5 bases and J by 5 bases, with 1 base left in between. Study-wide findings and caveats: Sequencing depth was expected to affect clonotype sharing among donors. Some naive CD4 clonotypes, roughly 4.5%, turned up in common across a handful of donors.

Of note for this clone: Its target is unknown.

The naive CD8 population came from CD45RO-negative cells selected for CCR7, without terminally differentiated effector memory CD45RA+ cells. All donors were Caucasian adults living in Nashville, Tennessee. Each subset's genomic DNA was shared equally among a number of immunoSEQ plates. Here immunoSEQ multiplex PCR was the method, and the copy in TCRdb shows in-frame clones only, minus some. The table includes hundreds of thousands of clones, roughly 96% detected once. Sequences were obtained from naive CD8+ T cells sorted from blood. The clonotype comes from a woman in her thirties in good health. V gene TRBV7-9 combines with J gene TRBJ2-1; D remains unclear. The CDR3 coding sequence is TGTGCCAGCAGCAACAATGAGCAGTTCTTC. This gives the protein CASSNNEQFF.